Below, 21 T cell receptor beta chains from the same sample are listed, as sequenced in a study of cytomegalovirus exposure and HLA in healthy donors. With 60 Vbeta and 13 Jbeta primers, the PCR was carried out. TCRdb's copy holds only in-frame clones and misses some; the assay was immunoSEQ multiplex PCR. Here the sample spans 160,000 or so clones, about four fifths being singletons. Sequencing input: PBMCs. These receptors were taken from a man under 40 in good health and CMV-seronegative.

The gene calls are TRBV2 and TRBJ2-5; TRBD1 matches at 9 bases. With 8 bases clipped from V and 5 bases from J, the junction kept 12 bases outside the gene matches. This CDR3 spans 15 amino acids. Germline lookup yields CDR1 SNHLY and CDR2 FYNNEI. The CDR3 sequence: CASLGTSGTGETQYF. The CDR3 DNA follows: TGTGCCAGCCTGGGTACCTCCGGGACAGGGGAGACCCAGTACTTC. The complete variable domain, with remaining parts taken from reference TRBV2 and TRBJ2-5, reads EPEVTQTPSHQVTQMGQEVILRCVPISNHLYFYWYRQILGQKVEFLVSFYNNEISEKSEIFDDQFSVERPDGSNFTLKIRSTKLEDSAMYFCASLGTSGTGETQYFGPGTRLLVL.

This clone appeared a few times. Other DNA sequences in this sample translate to the same CDR3. The chain couples TRBV5-5 to TRBJ2-7; 8 nucleotides match TRBD1. Trimming removed 0 bases from V and 3 bases from J; junction bases left unmatched: 5. The CDR3 is 15 amino acids. The germline V gene has CDR1 SGHKS and CDR2 YYEKEE (reference sequence). The CDR3 protein is CASSLAGTGLYEQYF. The CDR3 DNA sequence: TGTGCCAGCAGCTTGGCGGGGACAGGACTCTACGAGCAGTACTTC.

This clone has only one observation. In DNA, the CDR3 is TGCGCCAGCAGCCCCCCCTGGGCAGGGGTAGATACGCAGTATTTT. This translates into CASSPPWAGVDTQYF. The chain couples TRBV5-1 to TRBJ2-3, with D tentatively TRBD1 (6 bases). The germline V gene encodes CDR1 SGHRS and CDR2 YFSETQ. Trimming removed 4 bases at V and 5 bases at J, with 17 bases between. The CDR3 is 15 amino acids.

This clone was picked up many times. The chain recombines TRBV4-2 with TRBJ2-3; the match to TRBD2 covers 7 bases. The germline CDR1 and CDR2 sequences are LGHNA and YNFKEQ. Trimming at V came to 1 base and at J to 8 bases, leaving 6 bases not matched to a gene. This CDR3 has 14 amino acids. The CDR3 DNA sequence: TGTGCCAGCAGCCAAGGGGACTGGGGGGGTACGCAGTATTTT. As protein: CASSQGDWGGTQYF.

V usage is TRBV5-1 and J usage is TRBJ2-7, with D maybe TRBD1 (6 bases). V dropped 0 bases and J dropped 2 bases, with 12 bases sitting between them. CDR1 and CDR2 (germline): SGHRS, YFSETQ. This CDR3 has 15 residues. The CDR3 sequence: CASSLDPGQAYEQYF. CDR3 bases: TGCGCCAGCAGCTTGGACCCGGGACAAGCCTACGAGCAGTACTTC.

The chain recombines TRBV18 with TRBJ1-2; the D gene is possibly TRBD1 (5 bases). The CDR3 extends over 12 amino acids. Trimming cost V 2 bases and J 8 bases, with 9 bases left between them. The V gene's germline CDR1 is KGHSH and CDR2 LQKENI. CDR3 region: CASSPGGAGYTF. The CDR3 bases are TGTGCCAGCTCACCAGGCGGGGCCGGCTACACCTTC.

The J gene is TRBJ2-5, the V gene TRBV5-6, with 8 bases lining up with TRBD1. The J call is uncertain, as TRBJ2-7 better fits the DNA end. From germline, CDR1 is SGHDT and CDR2 YYEEEE. The CDR3 totals 13 residues. CDR3 region: CASSWDRSYEQYF. In DNA, the CDR3 is TGTGCCAGCAGCTGGGACAGGTCCTACGAGCAGTACTTC.

V gene TRBV6-5 combines with J gene TRBJ2-5, with D tentatively TRBD1 (5 bases). Trimming took off 6 bases at V and 4 bases at J, with 15 bases between the two ends. Germline V gives CDR1 MNHEY, CDR2 SVGAGI. The CDR3 loop spans 14 amino acids. The CDR3 sequence is CASSLTQGGETQYF. For the CDR3, the DNA is TGTGCCAGCAGCCTAACTCAGGGCGGAGAGACCCAGTACTTC.

V is TRBV5-5 and J is TRBJ2-2, with 12 nucleotides matching TRBD2. The germline V gene has CDR1 SGHKS and CDR2 YYEKEE (reference sequence). The ends lost 0 bases at V and 5 bases at J; junction bases unmatched: 11. This CDR3 region has 19 residues. In DNA form, the CDR3 reads TGTGCCAGCAGCTTGGAGGCTAGCGGGAGGGCCCGGGGAACCGGGGAGCTGTTTTTT. This sequence encodes CASSLEASGRARGTGELFF.

The V and J genes are TRBV5-1 and TRBJ1-1, with a tentative D call TRBD1 (6 bases). Trimming removed 3 bases from V and 4 bases from J, with 13 bases in between. Germline V gene lookup returns CDR1 SGHRS and CDR2 YFSETQ. This CDR3 is built from 14 residues. DNA of the CDR3: TGCGCCAGCAGCTCCCAGGGGCAGGGCACTGAAGCTTTCTTT. This translates into CASSSQGQGTEAFF.

As regards this clone: One junction end disagrees with the germline gene, perhaps due to a read error. The rearrangement uses TRBV7-9 and TRBJ1-3; 7 bases are a match to TRBD1. This CDR3 has 16 residues. Germline V gives CDR1 SEHNR, CDR2 FQNEAQ (reference sequence). Written as DNA, the CDR3 is TGTTCCAGCAGCTTAGAACAGGGGCGGTATGGAAACACCATATATTTT. Protein: CSSSLEQGRYGNTIYF.

The rearrangement links TRBV10-3 to TRBJ1-4; possible D gene TRBD1, 6 bases. V lost 10 bases and J 1 base, leaving 13 bases between the germline ends. Germline CDR1 and CDR2: ENHRY and SYGVKD. The CDR3 has 14 amino acids. The CDR3 region has the DNA TGTGCCACACACCCGGACAGAACTAATGAAAAACTGTTTTTT. Protein product: CATHPDRTNEKLFF.

The chain recombines TRBV18 with TRBJ1-4; TRBD1 aligns across 11 bases. CDR3 length equals 15 residues. Germline V gives CDR1 KGHSH, CDR2 LQKENI. J was trimmed by 6 bases and V by 4 bases; bases with no gene match: 4. In DNA form, the CDR3 reads TGTGCCAGCTCACTTGGGACAGGGGGAGATGAAAAACTGTTTTTT. Its translation: CASSLGTGGDEKLFF.

This chain uses TRBV5-1 with TRBJ2-7; maybe TRBD2 (5 bases). The CDR3 has 14 amino acids. Trimming shortened V by 0 bases and J by 2 bases, and 9 bases separated the two germline ends. Germline V gives CDR1 SGHRS, CDR2 YFSETQ. CDR3 residues: CASSLAAETYEQYF. Written as DNA, the CDR3 is TGCGCCAGCAGCTTGGCAGCGGAGACCTACGAGCAGTACTTC.

The chain links TRBV5-6 to TRBJ2-7; no definite D call. Trimming cost V 0 bases and J 3 bases, with 16 bases left between them. Looked up from germline, CDR1 is SGHDT and CDR2 is YYEEEE. CDR3 length: 16 residues. CDR3 residues: CASSLGIRTAYYEQYF. The CDR3 DNA is TGTGCCAGCAGCTTGGGTATACGAACAGCCTACTACGAGCAGTACTTC. The variable domain in full, with the rest retrieved from reference TRBV5-6 and TRBJ2-7, is DAGVTQSPTHLIKTRGQQVTLRCSPKSGHDTVSWYQQALGQGPQFIFQYYEEEERQRGNFPDRFSGHQFPNYSSELNVNALLLGDSALYLCASSLGIRTAYYEQYFGPGTRLTVT.

Concerning this clone itself: The junction and the germline gene differ at one end; a read error may be behind it. The sample carries other DNA sequences with the same CDR3. The chain recombines TRBV27 with TRBJ1-4; TRBD1 matches 7 bases. The germline V gene has CDR1 MNHEY and CDR2 SMNVEV (reference sequence). This CDR3 region has 14 residues. CDR3 bases: TGTGCCAGCAGTATGACAGGGACAACTGAAAAACTGTTTTTC. Protein sequence: CASSMTGTTEKLFF.

This clone has just a few counts. The chain joins TRBV30 to TRBJ1-2, with D perhaps TRBD1 (6 bases). Germline assignment: CDR1 GTSNPN and CDR2 SVGIG (reference sequence). The ends were cut back, 0 bases at V and 4 bases at J, with 15 bases in the middle. This CDR3 region has 15 residues. CDR3 in DNA: TGTGCCTGGAGTGTACTAGCGGGGGCCTCCTATGGCTACACCTTC. This translates into CAWSVLAGASYGYTF.

V gene TRBV6-5 combines with J gene TRBJ1-1; TRBD1 matches at 8 bases. The germline CDR1 and CDR2 sequences are MNHEY and SVGAGI. The CDR3 covers 16 residues. V lost 2 bases to trimming and J lost 5 bases; unmatched junction nucleotides: 10. The chain's CDR3 is CASSYDDRGWGTEAFF. The CDR3 coding sequence is TGTGCCAGCAGTTACGACGACAGGGGATGGGGGACTGAAGCTTTCTTT.

The V gene is TRBV21-1, the J gene TRBJ1-6; TRBD1, the table's D call, lacks a check against the DNA. TRBV21-1 corresponds to a pseudogene. The CDR3 covers 18 residues. CDR3 sequence reads: CASSRGTGEKIFHSPLHF. The CDR3 DNA is TGTGCCAGCAGCAGAGGCACAGGGGAGAAAATTTTCCATTCACCCCTCCACTTT.

V and J are TRBV28 and TRBJ2-4, with TRBD2 as a possible D gene (5 bases). Germline V gives CDR1 MDHEN, CDR2 SYDVKM. V was shortened by 1 base and J by 2 bases, with 6 bases between the two germline ends. This CDR3 spans 14 amino acids. CDR3 DNA: TGTGCCAGCAGTTTATCGGGATCCAAAAACATTCAGTACTTC. It codes for CASSLSGSKNIQYF.

The rearrangement joins TRBV9 to TRBJ1-1; TRBD1 matches at 9 bases. V was pared by 5 bases and J by 1 base, with 3 bases of the junction left unmatched. The germline V gene encodes CDR1 SGDLS and CDR2 YYNGEE. The CDR3 length is 14 residues. CDR3 nucleotide sequence: TGTGCCAGCAGTAAGGGACAGGGGAACACTGAAGCTTTCTTT. Protein product: CASSKGQGNTEAFF.